This TCR beta chain stems from a study of shared clonotypes between healthy human individuals. Profiled with immunoSEQ multiplex PCR; TCRdb holds only in-frame clones, not every one. Altogether about 600,000 clones are present, about 97% being singletons, with the ten largest covering around 0.057%. The CDR3 length is 18 residues. Trimming pared 6 bases from V and 4 bases from J, leaving 26 bases between. CDR1 and CDR2 (germline): LNHDA, SQIVND (reference sequence). Every contributor of samples was a Caucasian grown-up residing in Nashville, Tennessee. The sequence was collected from a woman under 40 in good health. Input material: naive CD4+ T cells sorted from blood. Subset: CD45RA+ positively selected. The chain has TRBV19 and TRBJ2-3; D might be TRBD2 (6 bases). CDR3 region: CASSRASEGRVGADTQYF. The CDR3 DNA sequence: TGTGCCAGTAGCCGCGCCTCGGAGGGCCGGGTTGGTGCAGATACGCAGTATTTT. The variable domain in full, with the rest retrieved from reference TRBV19 and TRBJ2-3, is DGGITQSPKYLFRKEGQNVTLSCEQNLNHDAMYWYRQDPGQGLRLIYYSQIVNDFQKGDIAEGYSVSREKKESFPLTVTSAQKNPTAFYLCASSRASEGRVGADTQYFGPGTRLTVL.